This T cell receptor (beta chain) was found in a study of human T cells and chemical hapten exposure. Study in general: Across its roughly 23 weeks, the study gave patients weekly diphenylcyclopropenone doses to the scalp.

TCRdb itself ran the RACE reads through MiXCR, one entry per CDR3 protein. The sample records approximately 80,000 distinct CDR3 sequences, approximately 12% being singletons. The CDR3 length is 14 residues. V lost 3 bases and J lost 0; bases outside the gene matches: 3. CDR1 is DFQATT and CDR2 is SNEGSKA in the germline V gene (reference sequence). Stated time point: patch test 1, 2 weeks after DPC sensitization. Treatment given: therapeutic diphenylcyclopropenone sensitization with weekly scalp DPC. The study drew its donors from alopecia patients who were 18 to 70 years old and suitable for DPC. The chain recombines TRBV20-1 with TRBJ2-3, with TRBD1 identical over 7 bases. This material consisted of whole blood, taken in connection with sensitization to the hapten diphenylcyclopropenone (DPC). The TCR sequence derives from a woman in her 50s with alopecia areata. Some clones in this sample may be carry-over from other donors' samples. In nucleotides, the CDR3 is TGCAGTGCTAGCAGGGACAGTAGCACAGATACGCAGTATTTT. Encoded protein: CSASRDSSTDTQYF.